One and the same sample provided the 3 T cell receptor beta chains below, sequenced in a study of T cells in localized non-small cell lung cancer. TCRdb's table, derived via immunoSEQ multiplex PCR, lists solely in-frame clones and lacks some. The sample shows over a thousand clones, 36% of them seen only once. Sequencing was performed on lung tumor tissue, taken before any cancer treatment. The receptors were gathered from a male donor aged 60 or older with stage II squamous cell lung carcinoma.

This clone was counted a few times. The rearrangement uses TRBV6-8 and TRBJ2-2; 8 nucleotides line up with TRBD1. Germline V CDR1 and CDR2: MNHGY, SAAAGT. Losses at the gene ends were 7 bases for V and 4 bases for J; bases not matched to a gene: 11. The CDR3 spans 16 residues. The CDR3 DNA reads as TGTGCCAGCACTGGACAGGGCGCGAGGGGCACCGGGGAGCTGTTTTTT. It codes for CASTGQGARGTGELFF.

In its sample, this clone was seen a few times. CDR3 in amino acids: CASSEAAWGTGELFF. CDR3 nucleotides: TGTGCCAGCAGTGAAGCGGCCTGGGGCACCGGGGAGCTGTTTTTT. This chain connects TRBV9 to TRBJ2-2, with D perhaps matching TRBD2 (5 bases). Trimming took 5 bases from V and 4 from J, leaving 15 bases between them. CDR3 length: 15 amino acids. Germline V gene lookup returns CDR1 SGDLS and CDR2 YYNGEE.

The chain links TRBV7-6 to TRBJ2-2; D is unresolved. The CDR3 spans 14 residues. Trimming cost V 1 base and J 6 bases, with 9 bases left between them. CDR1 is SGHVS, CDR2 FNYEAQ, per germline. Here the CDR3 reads CASSLGTAPGELFF. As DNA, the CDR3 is TGTGCCAGCAGCTTAGGAACAGCCCCCGGGGAGCTGTTTTTT.